The clone carrying this TCR delta chain was seen a few times. The antigen is not known. With a far larger clone one base away, a read error is the likely cause. Other DNA sequences in this specimen translate into the identical CDR3. Flow sorting of PBMC yielded separate Vgamma9/Vdelta2+ and Vdelta2-negative gammadelta T cell populations for bulk repertoire analysis. The data were taken from a study of γδ T cells in repeated Plasmodium falciparum infection. Study summary: The natural-infection arm compared Malian children under seasonal malaria with matched Australian children. Donors had four controlled P. falciparum NF54 infections over 644 days. Study-wide points: Repeated controlled infections reportedly drove waves of new clonotype selection in Vdelta2-negative, mostly Vdelta1+, gammadelta repertoires.

The CDR3 contains 23 residues. V trimming: 7 bases; J trimming: 2 bases; junction bases outside the gene matches: 32. Germline V gives CDR1 GEAIGNYY, CDR2 EKD. Sequencing covered both gamma and delta TCR chains per sample. TCRdb ran CATT on the multiplex PCR reads. This repertoire shows about 57,000 delta-chain clones, around 1.7% found once; its top ten account for about 15%. The TCR originated in a pool of human donors (malaria-infected and uninfected, not separated). The specimen was gamma-delta T cells from blood. V and J are TRDV2 and TRDJ1; 11 positions match TRDD3. TCRdb offers no J gene call, so here the DNA was matched to germline to obtain one. The CDR3, as DNA: TGTGCCTGCGTAGTCCGAGGATTCGGGGCTAGGGTTCGACTGGGGGATAATACCGATAAACTCATCTTT. Amino acid sequence: CACVVRGFGARVRLGDNTDKLIF.